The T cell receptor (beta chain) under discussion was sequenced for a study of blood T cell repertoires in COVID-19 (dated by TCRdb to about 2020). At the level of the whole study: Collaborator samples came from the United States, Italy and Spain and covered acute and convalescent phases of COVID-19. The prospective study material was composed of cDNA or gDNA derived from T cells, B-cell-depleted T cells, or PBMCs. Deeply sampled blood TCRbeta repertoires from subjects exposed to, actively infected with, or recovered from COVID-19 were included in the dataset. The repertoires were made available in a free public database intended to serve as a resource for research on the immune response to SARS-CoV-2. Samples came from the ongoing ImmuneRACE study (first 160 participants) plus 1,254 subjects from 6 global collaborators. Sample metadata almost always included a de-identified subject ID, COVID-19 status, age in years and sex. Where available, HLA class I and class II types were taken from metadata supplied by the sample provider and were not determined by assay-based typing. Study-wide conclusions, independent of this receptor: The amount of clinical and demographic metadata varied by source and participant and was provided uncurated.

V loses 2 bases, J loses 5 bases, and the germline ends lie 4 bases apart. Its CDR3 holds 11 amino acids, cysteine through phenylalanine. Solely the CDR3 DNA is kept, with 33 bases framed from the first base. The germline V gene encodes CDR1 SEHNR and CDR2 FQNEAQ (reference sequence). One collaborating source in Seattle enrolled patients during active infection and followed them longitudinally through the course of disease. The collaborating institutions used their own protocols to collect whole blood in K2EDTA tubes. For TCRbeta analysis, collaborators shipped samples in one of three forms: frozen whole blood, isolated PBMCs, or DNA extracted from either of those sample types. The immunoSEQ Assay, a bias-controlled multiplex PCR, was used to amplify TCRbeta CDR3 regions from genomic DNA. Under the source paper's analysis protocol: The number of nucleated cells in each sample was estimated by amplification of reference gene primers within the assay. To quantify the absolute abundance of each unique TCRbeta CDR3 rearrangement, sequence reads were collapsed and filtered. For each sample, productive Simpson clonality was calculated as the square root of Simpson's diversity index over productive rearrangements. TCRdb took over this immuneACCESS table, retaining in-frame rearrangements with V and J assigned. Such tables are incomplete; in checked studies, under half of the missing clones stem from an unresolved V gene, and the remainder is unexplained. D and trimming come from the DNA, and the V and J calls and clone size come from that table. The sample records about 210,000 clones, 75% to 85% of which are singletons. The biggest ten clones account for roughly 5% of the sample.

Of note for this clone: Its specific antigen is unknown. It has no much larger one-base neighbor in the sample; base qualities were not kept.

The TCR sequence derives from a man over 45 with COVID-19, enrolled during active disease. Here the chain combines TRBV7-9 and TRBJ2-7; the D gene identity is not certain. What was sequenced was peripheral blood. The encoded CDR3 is CASSLLDEQYF. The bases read TGTGCCAGCAGCTTACTTGACGAGCAGTACTTC.